This T cell receptor (beta chain) was identified during a study of blood T cell repertoires in COVID-19. Authors' analysis steps: Amplification with reference gene primers provided the estimates of nucleated cell counts. Generated by immunoSEQ multiplex PCR, the TCRdb table keeps only in-frame clones and is missing some. That table gives V, J and clone size, and the DNA gave D and trimming. Among tens of thousands of clones listed, more than 80% were seen once. Per the germline V gene, CDR1 is LGHDT and CDR2 is YNNKEL (reference sequence). The CDR3 runs 16 residues. Trimming cost V 9 bases and J 1 base; bases outside gene matches: 6.

J is TRBJ2-2 and V is TRBV3-1 (or the pseudogene TRBV3-2), with 12 nucleotides matching TRBD2. Sequenced material: peripheral blood. The receptor's source is a man aged 45-65 years with COVID-19, enrolled during active disease. Here the CDR3 reads CASGSSGGVNTGELFF. For the CDR3, the DNA is TGTGCCAGTGGATCTAGCGGGGGGGTGAACACCGGGGAGCTGTTTTTT.